The rows below give T cell receptor beta chains drawn from one sample of a study of blood T cell repertoires in COVID-19. The assay was immunoSEQ multiplex PCR, and TCRdb's table has in-frame clones only and misses some. Of approximately 230,000 clones detected, around four fifths appear once; the ten largest clones hold 5.7%. Sequenced: peripheral blood. These receptor sequences come from a man older than 75 with acute or convalescent COVID-19. Each CDR3 is given with its conserved first and last residue. Fields, in order: D gene, V gene, clone size, J gene, CDR3 protein, CDR3 DNA. A D gene is named only where the DNA matches it firmly. Size is stated for part of the rows, as once, few or many counts, or as a class when the clone is expanded.

D gene: TRBD1
V gene: TRBV2
clone size: -
J gene: TRBJ1-2
CDR3 protein: CASSAGHRGYGYTF
CDR3 DNA: TGTGCCAGCAGCGCCGGGCACAGGGGCTATGGCTACACCTTC

D gene: TRBD2
V gene: TRBV4-1
clone size: -
J gene: TRBJ2-1
CDR3 protein: CASSHLTSGRALGEQFF
CDR3 DNA: TGCGCCAGCAGCCACTTGACTAGCGGGAGGGCCCTCGGTGAGCAGTTCTTC

D gene: -
V gene: TRBV19
clone size: -
J gene: TRBJ1-2
CDR3 protein: CASRRGGRGYTF
CDR3 DNA: TGTGCCAGTAGGCGGGGAGGGAGAGGCTACACCTTC

D gene: TRBD2
V gene: TRBV19
clone size: few
J gene: TRBJ2-5
CDR3 protein: CASSISGGILETQYF
CDR3 DNA: TGTGCCAGTAGTATAAGCGGGGGGATACTGGAGACCCAGTACTTC

D gene: -
V gene: TRBV28
clone size: few
J gene: TRBJ1-1
CDR3 protein: CASSQRTPNTEAFF
CDR3 DNA: TGTGCCAGCAGTCAGAGGACACCTAACACTGAAGCTTTCTTT

D gene: TRBD2
V gene: TRBV6-5
clone size: -
J gene: TRBJ2-5
CDR3 protein: CASSPGLAGQETQYF
CDR3 DNA: TGTGCCAGCAGTCCGGGACTAGCGGGACAAGAGACCCAGTACTTC

D gene: TRBD2
V gene: TRBV5-4
clone size: -
J gene: TRBJ2-3
CDR3 protein: CASSRGTSGSTDTQYF
CDR3 DNA: TGTGCCAGCAGCCGGGGGACTAGCGGTTCCACAGATACGCAGTATTTT

D gene: TRBD2
V gene: TRBV7-9
clone size: -
J gene: TRBJ2-1
CDR3 protein: CASSQGLAGYNEQFF
CDR3 DNA: TGTGCCAGCAGCCAGGGACTAGCGGGCTACAATGAGCAGTTCTTC

D gene: TRBD1
V gene: TRBV2
clone size: -
J gene: TRBJ2-5
CDR3 protein: CAYRGPVETQYF
CDR3 DNA: TGTGCCTACAGGGGCCCGGTAGAGACCCAGTACTTC

D gene: TRBD1
V gene: TRBV10-3
clone size: -
J gene: TRBJ1-2
CDR3 protein: CASDSRDSGGYTF
CDR3 DNA: TGTGCCTCAGACTCCCGGGACAGTGGGGGCTACACCTTC

D gene: -
V gene: TRBV28
clone size: -
J gene: TRBJ2-1
CDR3 protein: CASTPPGRGRAHEQFF
CDR3 DNA: TGTGCCAGCACCCCGCCTGGGAGGGGGAGGGCTCATGAGCAGTTCTTC

D gene: TRBD2
V gene: TRBV5-6
clone size: once
J gene: TRBJ2-3
CDR3 protein: CASSPKTSGFTDTQYF
CDR3 DNA: TGTGCCAGCAGCCCAAAGACTAGCGGGTTCACAGATACGCAGTATTTT

D gene: TRBD1
V gene: TRBV10-3
clone size: -
J gene: TRBJ1-5
CDR3 protein: CAISQTGNQPQHF
CDR3 DNA: TGTGCCATCAGTCAGACAGGGAATCAGCCCCAGCATTTT

D gene: -
V gene: TRBV7-3
clone size: -
J gene: TRBJ2-7
CDR3 protein: CASSPTAASYEQYF
CDR3 DNA: TGTGCCAGCAGCCCAACAGCGGCCAGCTACGAGCAGTACTTC